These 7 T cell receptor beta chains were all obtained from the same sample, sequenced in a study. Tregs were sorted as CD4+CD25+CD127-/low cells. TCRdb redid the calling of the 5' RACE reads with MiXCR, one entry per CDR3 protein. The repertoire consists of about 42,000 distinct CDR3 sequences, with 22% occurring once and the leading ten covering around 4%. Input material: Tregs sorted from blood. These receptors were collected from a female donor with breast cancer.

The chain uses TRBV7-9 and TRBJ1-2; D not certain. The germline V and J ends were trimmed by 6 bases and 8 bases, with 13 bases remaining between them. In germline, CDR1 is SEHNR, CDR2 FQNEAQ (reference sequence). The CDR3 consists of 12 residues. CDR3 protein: CASSPGLRGYTF. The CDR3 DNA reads TGTGCCAGCAGTCCCGGTCTACGAGGCTACACCTTC.

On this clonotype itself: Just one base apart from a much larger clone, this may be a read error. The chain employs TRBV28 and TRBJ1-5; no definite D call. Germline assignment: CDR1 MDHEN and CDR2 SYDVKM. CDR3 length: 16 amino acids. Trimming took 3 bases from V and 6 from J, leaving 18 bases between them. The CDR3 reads CASSFLGDSNSQPQHF. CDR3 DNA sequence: TGTGCCAGCAGTTTTCTTGGAGATAGTAACAGTCAGCCCCAGCATTTT.

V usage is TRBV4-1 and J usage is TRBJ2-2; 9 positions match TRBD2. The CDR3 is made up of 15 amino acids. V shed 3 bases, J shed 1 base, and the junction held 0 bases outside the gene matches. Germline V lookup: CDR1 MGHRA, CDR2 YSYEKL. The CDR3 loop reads CASSHSGRNTGELFF. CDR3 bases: TGCGCCAGCAGCCATAGCGGGAGGAACACCGGGGAGCTGTTTTTT.

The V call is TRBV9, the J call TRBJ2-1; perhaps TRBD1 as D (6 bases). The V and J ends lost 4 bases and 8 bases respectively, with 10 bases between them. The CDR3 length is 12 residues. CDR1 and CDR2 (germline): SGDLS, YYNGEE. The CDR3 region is CASSPEGDEQFF. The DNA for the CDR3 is TGTGCCAGCAGCCCAGAGGGGGATGAGCAGTTCTTC.

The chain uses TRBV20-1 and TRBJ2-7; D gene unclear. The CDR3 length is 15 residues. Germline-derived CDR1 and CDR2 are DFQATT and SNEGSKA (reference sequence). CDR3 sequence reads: CGGVDSGKMNNEQYF. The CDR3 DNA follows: TGCGGTGGCGTTGACTCTGGGAAGATGAATAACGAGCAGTACTTC.

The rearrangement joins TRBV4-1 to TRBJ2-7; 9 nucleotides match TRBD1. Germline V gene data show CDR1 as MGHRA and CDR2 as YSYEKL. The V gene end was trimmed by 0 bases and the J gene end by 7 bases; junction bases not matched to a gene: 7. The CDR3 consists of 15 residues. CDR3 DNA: TGCGCCAGCAGCCAAGATCGGACAGGGGCTTATGAGCAGTACTTC. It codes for CASSQDRTGAYEQYF.

For the CDR3, the DNA is TGCGCCAGCAGCCAAGAAACCATTGGCACTAGCGGGTACGGTGAGCAGTTCTTC. The encoded protein is CASSQETIGTSGYGEQFF. V is TRBV4-1 and J is TRBJ2-1; 9 bases map to TRBD2. The CDR3 length is 18 residues. The trim removed 0 bases at V and 9 bases at J, leaving 15 bases unmatched. CDR1 is MGHRA and CDR2 is YSYEKL in the germline V gene.